These 25 T cell receptor beta chains originate from one sample sequenced in a study of shared clonotypes between healthy human individuals. TCRdb's copy holds only in-frame clones and misses some; the assay was immunoSEQ multiplex PCR. The table shows 450,000 to 500,000 clones, with around 80% occurring only once. Sample: PBMCs. The receptors originated from a woman aged 40 to 50 in good health. Some clones in this sample may be carry-over from other donors' samples.

The chain links TRBV2 to TRBJ1-5; TRBD1 aligns across 8 bases. The CDR3 sequence is 15 residues long. Germline-derived CDR1 and CDR2 are SNHLY and FYNNEI. V trimming: 9 bases; J trimming: 5 bases; junction bases outside the gene matches: 12. In nucleotides, the CDR3 is TGTGCCAGTACGACTGAGCAGGGGGCTGATCAGCCCCAGCATTTT. This gives the protein CASTTEQGADQPQHF. Variable domain in full (rest from reference TRBV2 and TRBJ1-5): EPEVTQTPSHQVTQMGQEVILRCVPISNHLYFYWYRQILGQKVEFLVSFYNNEISEKSEIFDDQFSVERPDGSNFTLKIRSTKLEDSAMYFCASTTEQGADQPQHFGDGTRLSIL.

V is TRBV28 and J is TRBJ2-7, with 12 bases identical to TRBD1. Per the germline V gene, CDR1 is MDHEN and CDR2 is SYDVKM. The CDR3 contains 14 residues. V dropped 5 bases and J dropped 6; count of bases not matched to a gene: 5. CDR3 nucleotides: TGTGCCAGCAGTCCGGGACAGGGGGCTCTCGAGCAGTACTTC. Its translation: CASSPGQGALEQYF. Using reference TRBV28 and TRBJ2-7 for the parts outside the CDR3, the full variable domain is DVKVTQSSRYLVKRTGEKVFLECVQDMDHENMFWYRQDPGLGLRLIYFSYDVKMKEKGDIPEGYSVSREKKERFSLILESASTNQTSMYLCASSPGQGALEQYFGPGTRLTVT.

The CDR3 reads CATSRVGQPNTEAFF. CDR3 in DNA: TGTGCCACCAGCAGAGTAGGGCAGCCGAACACTGAAGCTTTCTTT. The genes are TRBV15 and TRBJ1-1; D is undetermined. V was clipped by 1 base and J by 1 base, with 10 bases between them. CDR1 is LNHNV and CDR2 is YYDKDF in the germline V gene (reference sequence). The CDR3 has 15 amino acids.

In its sample, this clone was seen many times. The genes are TRBV7-6 and TRBJ2-7; D gene ambiguous. The V gene lost 5 bases and the J gene lost 0 bases, with 8 bases spanning the gap. This CDR3 region has 13 residues. Germline CDR1 and CDR2: SGHVS and FNYEAQ. This CDR3 reads CASSPPLSYEQYF. The CDR3 bases are TGTGCCAGCAGCCCCCCCCTCTCCTACGAGCAGTACTTC.

A few counts support this clone. CDR3 protein: CASSLRAGGDSSYNEQFF. The CDR3 coding sequence is TGCGCCAGCAGCTTGAGGGCGGGAGGGGATAGCTCCTACAATGAGCAGTTCTTC. The V and J genes are TRBV5-1 and TRBJ2-1; TRBD2 matches 9 bases. V shed 1 base and J 0 bases; nucleotides not matched to a gene: 8. This CDR3 is built from 18 residues. Germline CDR1 SGHRS, CDR2 YFSETQ.

CDR3: CAWSSLGYEQYF. DNA for the CDR3: TGTGCCTGGAGTAGTCTAGGCTACGAGCAGTACTTC. The V gene is TRBV30, the J gene TRBJ2-7; no reliable D call. Germline CDR1 GTSNPN, CDR2 SVGIG (reference sequence). Trimming stripped 2 bases from V and 3 bases from J, with 8 bases between. The CDR3 is made up of 12 amino acids.

This clone is a singleton in its sample. The V and J genes are TRBV29-1 and TRBJ2-1; no clear D gene. The germline V and J ends were trimmed by 7 bases and 7 bases, with 8 bases remaining between them. This CDR3 contains 10 residues. Germline V gene data show CDR1 as SQVTM and CDR2 as ANQGSEA. CDR3 coding DNA: TGCAGCGGTTCGGAAAATGAGCAGTTCTTC. Residues: CSGSENEQFF.

J is TRBJ1-3 and V is TRBV7-2; 7 bases align to TRBD1. This CDR3 has 15 residues. The V gene's germline CDR1 is SGHTA and CDR2 FQGNSA. Trimming removed 4 bases from V and 4 bases from J; junction bases left unmatched: 7. CDR3 DNA: TGTGCCAGCAGCTCTTCGGGACAGCGAGGAAACACCATATATTTT. Its translation: CASSSSGQRGNTIYF.

The rearrangement uses TRBV30 and TRBJ2-5; D uncertain. The V gene's germline CDR1 is GTSNPN and CDR2 SVGIG (reference sequence). The CDR3 is 13 residues long. The V end lost 1 base, the J end lost 5 bases, and 11 bases lay between the germline ends. The CDR3 DNA sequence: TGTGCCTGGAGTGGGGTTGCGTCTGAGACCCAGTACTTC. Translated, it gives CAWSGVASETQYF. Full variable domain (rest looked up from reference TRBV30 and TRBJ2-5): SQTIHQWPATLVQPVGSPLSLECTVEGTSNPNLYWYRQAAGRGLQLLFYSVGIGQISSEVPQNLSASRPQDRQFILSSKKLLLSDSGFYLCAWSGVASETQYFGPGTRLLVL.

This chain joins TRBV7-9 and TRBJ1-1; perhaps TRBD1 as D (5 bases). The germline V and J ends were trimmed by 0 bases and 7 bases, with 9 bases remaining between them. This CDR3 has 13 residues. CDR1 is SEHNR, CDR2 FQNEAQ, per germline (reference sequence). CDR3 protein: CASSLAGAVEAFF. CDR3 coding DNA: TGTGCCAGCAGCTTAGCCGGGGCCGTTGAAGCTTTCTTT.

CDR3 sequence: CASSLAPGGAYNEQFF. The CDR3 region has the DNA TGCGCCAGCAGCTTAGCTCCAGGGGGGGCCTACAATGAGCAGTTCTTC. The chain uses TRBV5-1 and TRBJ2-1; possibly TRBD1 or TRBD2 for D (7 bases each). The CDR3 is 16 residues long. Trimming took off 2 bases at V and 2 bases at J, with 14 bases between the two ends. Per germline, CDR1 SGHRS and CDR2 YFSETQ.

This clone was recorded at least ten times. The chain carries TRBV4-1 and TRBJ2-7; D is uncertain. Between the trimmed V and J ends, which lost 0 bases and 3 bases, there was a span of 6 bases. CDR1 MGHRA and CDR2 YSYEKL come from the germline V gene. The CDR3 loop spans 13 amino acids. The CDR3 DNA reads as TGCGCCAGCAGCCAAGACGGTGTCTACGAGCAGTACTTC. Translation: CASSQDGVYEQYF.

CDR3 region: CASGQGSTDTQYF. The CDR3 coding sequence is TGTGCCAGCGGCCAGGGCTCCACAGATACGCAGTATTTT. This sequence joins TRBV28 and TRBJ2-3, with D possibly TRBD1 on 5 matching bases. V lost 8 bases to trimming and J lost 2 bases, with 11 bases between them. CDR3 length equals 13 residues. Germline V lookup: CDR1 MDHEN, CDR2 SYDVKM.

The gene calls are TRBV30 and TRBJ2-2, with D maybe TRBD2 (5 bases). Germline CDR1 is GTSNPN and CDR2 is SVGIG (reference sequence). Trimming removed 7 bases from V and 5 bases from J, with 17 bases in between. The CDR3 sequence is 14 residues long. Here the CDR3 DNA reads TGTGCCTACTTAGAGGGCCCCGGGACCGGGGAGCTGTTTTTT. Its translation: CAYLEGPGTGELFF.

The rearrangement uses TRBV5-8 and TRBJ2-7, with 8 nucleotides matching TRBD1. With 4 bases clipped from V and 12 bases from J, the junction kept 6 bases outside the gene matches. This CDR3 region has 11 residues. Per the germline V gene, CDR1 is SGHTS and CDR2 is YDEGEE. CDR3 protein: CASSGEQGVYF. The CDR3 DNA reads TGTGCCAGCAGCGGAGAACAGGGGGTGTACTTC.

The chain employs TRBV7-9 and TRBJ2-1; D is uncertain. The CDR3 extends over 14 amino acids. The V gene's germline CDR1 is SEHNR and CDR2 FQNEAQ (reference sequence). V lost 5 bases and J lost 4, with 12 bases in between. This CDR3 is CASSPTGRYNEQFF. CDR3 nucleotide sequence: TGTGCCAGCAGCCCCACTGGAAGATACAATGAGCAGTTCTTC.

The V gene is TRBV7-2, the J gene TRBJ2-1, with 7 bases that match TRBD2. This CDR3 region has 16 residues. CDR1 and CDR2 (germline): SGHTA, FQGNSA. The J segment lost 5 bases and the V segment lost 5 bases, leaving 12 bases of the junction unmatched. CDR3 amino acids: CASSRNSGSSHNEQFF. The CDR3 DNA reads as TGTGCCAGCAGCAGAAATAGCGGGTCATCCCACAATGAGCAGTTCTTC.

This clone was detected many times. The chain is built from TRBV7-8 and TRBJ1-1; unclear D gene. The CDR3 has 15 amino acids. Trimming stripped 5 bases from V and 1 base from J, with 14 bases between. The germline CDR1 and CDR2 sequences are SGHVS and FQNEAQ. The CDR3 DNA reads TGTGCCAGCAGCCCGAAGAGAGCCGCGAACACTGAAGCTTTCTTT. This gives the protein CASSPKRAANTEAFF. Drawing the rest from reference TRBV7-8 and TRBJ1-1, the complete variable domain is GAGVSQSPRYKVAKRGQDVALRCDPISGHVSLFWYQQALGQGPEFLTYFQNEAQLDKSGLPSDRFFAERPEGSVSTLKIQRTQQEDSAVYLCASSPKRAANTEAFFGQGTRLTVV.

The table lists this clone with a few counts. The V call is TRBV25-1, the J call TRBJ1-1, with D maybe TRBD1 (6 bases). Trimming removed 5 bases at V and 11 bases at J, with 30 bases between. The CDR3 consists of 17 residues. Germline values: CDR1 MGHDK, CDR2 SYGVNS. The CDR3 loop is CASSPPRGQGPRLDAFF. CDR3 in DNA: TGTGCCAGCAGTCCCCCCCGGGGGCAGGGACCCCGGCTAGACGCTTTCTTT.

This sequence joins TRBV7-2 and TRBJ1-3; possibly TRBD1 for D (5 bases). Germline values: CDR1 SGHTA, CDR2 FQGNSA. The CDR3 extends over 15 amino acids. With 2 bases removed from V and 0 bases from J, the gap between germline ends came to 8 bases. In DNA form, the CDR3 reads TGTGCCAGCAGCTTAATACAGGTCTCTGGAAACACCATATATTTT. Translation: CASSLIQVSGNTIYF.

The table lists this clone with a count of one. DNA of the CDR3: TGTGCCAGCAGCGCAACCGGGACTAGCGGGAGTCCGACCTACAATGAGCAGTTCTTC. Protein sequence: CASSATGTSGSPTYNEQFF. The chain has TRBV9 and TRBJ2-1; TRBD2 matches 14 bases. V shed 3 bases and J 2 bases; nucleotides not matched to a gene: 10. Per germline, CDR1 SGDLS and CDR2 YYNGEE. The CDR3 consists of 19 residues.

This clone came up a few times. The J gene is TRBJ1-2, the V gene TRBV19; 9 nucleotides align to TRBD1. CDR1 and CDR2 from the germline V gene are LNHDA and SQIVND (reference sequence). The CDR3 spans 12 residues. V lost 5 bases, J lost 10 bases, and 5 bases stayed unmatched. This CDR3 is CASSARTGDYTF. The CDR3 nucleotides read TGTGCCAGTAGTGCCAGGACAGGGGACTACACCTTC.

The V gene is TRBV9, the J gene TRBJ2-7, with 13 bases matching TRBD2. CDR1 is SGDLS and CDR2 is YYNGEE in the germline V gene. CDR3 length equals 17 residues. V was clipped by 4 bases and J by 7 bases; unmatched bases: 14. DNA of the CDR3: TGTGCCAGCAGCCTTGGACTAGCGGGAGCTTACAGGGAGGAGCAGTACTTC. Translating it yields CASSLGLAGAYREEQYF.

The genes are TRBV19 and TRBJ2-2, with TRBD1 as a possible D gene (6 bases). Germline V gene data show CDR1 as LNHDA and CDR2 as SQIVND (reference sequence). The CDR3 covers 13 residues. V was trimmed by 7 bases and J by 5 bases, leaving 11 bases between them. The CDR3 spells CASNVGGTGELFF. The DNA for the CDR3 is TGTGCCAGTAACGTAGGGGGTACCGGGGAGCTGTTTTTT.

This clone has only a few counts. This rearrangement joins TRBV7-9 to TRBJ2-3; no reliable D call. Germline CDR1 reads SEHNR; CDR2 reads FQNEAQ (reference sequence). V was clipped by 1 base and J by 0 bases, with 8 bases between them. CDR3 length: 15 amino acids. The CDR3 bases are TGTGCCAGCAGCTTAGTCCGGCGGAGCACAGATACGCAGTATTTT. Protein product: CASSLVRRSTDTQYF.